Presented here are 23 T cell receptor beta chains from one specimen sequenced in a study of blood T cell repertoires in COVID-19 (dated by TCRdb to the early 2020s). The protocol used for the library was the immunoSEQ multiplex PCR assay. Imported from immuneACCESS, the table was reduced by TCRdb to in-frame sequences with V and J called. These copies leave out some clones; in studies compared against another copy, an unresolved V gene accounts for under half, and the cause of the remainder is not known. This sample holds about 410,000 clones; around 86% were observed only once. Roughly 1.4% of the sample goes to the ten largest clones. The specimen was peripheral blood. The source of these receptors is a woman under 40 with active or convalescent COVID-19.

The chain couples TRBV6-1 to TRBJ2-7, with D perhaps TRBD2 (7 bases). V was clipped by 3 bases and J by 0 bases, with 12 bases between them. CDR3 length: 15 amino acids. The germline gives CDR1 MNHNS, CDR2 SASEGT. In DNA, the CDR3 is TGTGCCAGCAGTGACGGGGGGCTAAACTCCTACGAGCAGTACTTC. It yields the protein CASSDGGLNSYEQYF.

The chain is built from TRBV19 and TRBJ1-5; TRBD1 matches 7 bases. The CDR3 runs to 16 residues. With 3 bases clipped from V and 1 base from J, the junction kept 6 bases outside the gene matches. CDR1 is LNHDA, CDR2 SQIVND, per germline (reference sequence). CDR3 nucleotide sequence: TGTGCCAGTAGTATCTCCCGGGACAGCAGCAATCAGCCCCAGCATTTT. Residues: CASSISRDSSNQPQHF.

CDR3 in DNA: TGTGCCATCAGTAACAGGGGATCTGGAAACACCATATATTTT. This sequence encodes CAISNRGSGNTIYF. The rearrangement links TRBV10-3 to TRBJ1-3, with TRBD1 matching over 7 bases. CDR3 size: 14 residues. The germline V gene has CDR1 ENHRY and CDR2 SYGVKD. J gave up 1 base and V 5 bases, and 2 bases lay outside the gene matches.

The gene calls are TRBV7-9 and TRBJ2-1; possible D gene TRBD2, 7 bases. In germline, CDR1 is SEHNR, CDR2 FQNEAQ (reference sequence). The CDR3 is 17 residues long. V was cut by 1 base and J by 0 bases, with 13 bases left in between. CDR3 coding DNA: TGTGCCAGCAGCTTAGATCCAGCGGGACACTCCTACAATGAGCAGTTCTTC. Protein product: CASSLDPAGHSYNEQFF.

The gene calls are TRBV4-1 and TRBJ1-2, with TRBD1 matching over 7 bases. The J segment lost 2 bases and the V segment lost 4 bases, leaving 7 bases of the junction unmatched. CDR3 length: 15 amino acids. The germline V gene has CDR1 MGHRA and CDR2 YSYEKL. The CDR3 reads CASSPHTTGNYGYTF. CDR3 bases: TGCGCCAGCAGCCCGCATACGACAGGGAACTATGGCTACACCTTC.

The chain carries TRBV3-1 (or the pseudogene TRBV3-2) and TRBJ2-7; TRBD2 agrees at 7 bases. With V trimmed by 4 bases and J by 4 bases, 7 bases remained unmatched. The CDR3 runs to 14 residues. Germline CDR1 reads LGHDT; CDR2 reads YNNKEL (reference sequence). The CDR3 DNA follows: TGTGCCAGCAGCCTCACGGCCGGGGGGTACGAGCAGTACTTC. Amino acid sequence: CASSLTAGGYEQYF.

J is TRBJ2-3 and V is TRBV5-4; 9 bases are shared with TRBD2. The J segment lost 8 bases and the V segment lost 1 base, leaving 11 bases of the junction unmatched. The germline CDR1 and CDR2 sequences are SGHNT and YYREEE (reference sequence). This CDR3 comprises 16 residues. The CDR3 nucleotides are TGTGCCAGCAGCTTGCGAGTAGCGGGAGAGGAGCGTACGCAGTATTTT. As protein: CASSLRVAGEERTQYF.

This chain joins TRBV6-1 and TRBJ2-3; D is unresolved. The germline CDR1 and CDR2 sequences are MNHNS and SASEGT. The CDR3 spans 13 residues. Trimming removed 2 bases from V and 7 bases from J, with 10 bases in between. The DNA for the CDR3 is TGTGCCAGCAGTGAAACCGCCGGGTATACGCAGTATTTT. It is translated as CASSETAGYTQYF.

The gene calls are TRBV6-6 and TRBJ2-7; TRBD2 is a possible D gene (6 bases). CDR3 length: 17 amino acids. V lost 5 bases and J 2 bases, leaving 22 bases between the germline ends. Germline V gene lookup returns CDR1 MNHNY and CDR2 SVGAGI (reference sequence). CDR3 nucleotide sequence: TGTGCCAGCAGTCCCCCCTGGAGACGGGAGAGGACCTACGAGCAGTACTTC. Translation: CASSPPWRRERTYEQYF.

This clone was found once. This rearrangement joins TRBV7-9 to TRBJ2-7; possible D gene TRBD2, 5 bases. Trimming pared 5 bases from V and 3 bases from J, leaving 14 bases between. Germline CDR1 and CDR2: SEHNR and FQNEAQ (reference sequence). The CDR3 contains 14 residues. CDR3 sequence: CASSIRPGGYEQYF. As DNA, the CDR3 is TGTGCCAGCAGCATTAGGCCCGGAGGCTACGAGCAGTACTTC.

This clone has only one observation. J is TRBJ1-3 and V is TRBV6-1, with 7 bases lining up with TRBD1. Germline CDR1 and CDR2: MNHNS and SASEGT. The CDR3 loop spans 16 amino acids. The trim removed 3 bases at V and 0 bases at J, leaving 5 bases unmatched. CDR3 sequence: CASSDGTAISGNTIYF. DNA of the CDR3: TGTGCCAGCAGTGACGGGACAGCGATCTCTGGAAACACCATATATTTT.

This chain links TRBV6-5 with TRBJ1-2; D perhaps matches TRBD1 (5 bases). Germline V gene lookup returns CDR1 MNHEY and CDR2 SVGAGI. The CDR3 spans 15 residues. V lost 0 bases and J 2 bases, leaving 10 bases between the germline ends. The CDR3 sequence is CASSYSMAGNYGYTF. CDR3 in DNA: TGTGCCAGCAGTTACTCGATGGCAGGGAACTATGGCTACACCTTC.

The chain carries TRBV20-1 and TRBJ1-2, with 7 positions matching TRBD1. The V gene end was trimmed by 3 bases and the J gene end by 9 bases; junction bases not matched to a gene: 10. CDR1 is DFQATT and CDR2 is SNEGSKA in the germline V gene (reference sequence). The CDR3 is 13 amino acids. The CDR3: CSASLWGDSSYTF. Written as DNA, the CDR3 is TGCAGTGCTAGTCTGTGGGGGGACAGTAGCTACACCTTC.

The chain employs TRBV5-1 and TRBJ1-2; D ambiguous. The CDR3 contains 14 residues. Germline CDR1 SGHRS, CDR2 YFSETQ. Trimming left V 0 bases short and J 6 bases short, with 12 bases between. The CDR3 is CASSLEGRFDGYTF. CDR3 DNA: TGCGCCAGCAGCTTGGAAGGGAGGTTCGATGGCTACACCTTC.

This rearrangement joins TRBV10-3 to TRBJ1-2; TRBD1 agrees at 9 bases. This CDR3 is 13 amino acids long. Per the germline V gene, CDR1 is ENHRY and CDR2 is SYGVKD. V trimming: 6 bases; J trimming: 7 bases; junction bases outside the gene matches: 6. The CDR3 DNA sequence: TGTGCCATCAGGCCAACAGGGGGCGGTGGCTACACCTTC. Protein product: CAIRPTGGGGYTF.

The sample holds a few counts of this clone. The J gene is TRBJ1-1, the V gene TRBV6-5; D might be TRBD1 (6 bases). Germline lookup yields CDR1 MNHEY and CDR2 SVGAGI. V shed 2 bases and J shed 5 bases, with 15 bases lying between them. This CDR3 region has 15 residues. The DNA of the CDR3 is TGTGCCAGCAGTTACGAAGGCAGGGGAAGGACTGAAGCTTTCTTT. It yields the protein CASSYEGRGRTEAFF.

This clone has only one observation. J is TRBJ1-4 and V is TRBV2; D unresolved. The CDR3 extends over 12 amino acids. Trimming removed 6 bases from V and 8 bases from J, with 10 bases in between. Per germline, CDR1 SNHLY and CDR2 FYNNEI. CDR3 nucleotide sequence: TGTGCCAGCAGCTCCCCTAGGGAAAAACTGTTTTTT. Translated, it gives CASSSPREKLFF.

CDR3 residues: CASSPETGRTEAFF. The CDR3 region has the DNA TGTGCCAGCAGCCCCGAGACAGGGAGGACTGAAGCTTTCTTT. V gene TRBV4-2 combines with J gene TRBJ1-1, with 7 bases that match TRBD1. Germline-derived CDR1 and CDR2 are LGHNA and YNFKEQ. Trimming took 4 bases from V and 5 from J; bases not matched to a gene: 7. The CDR3 is 14 amino acids.

The CDR3 loop reads CATSSRLAGGFDEQFF. The DNA of the CDR3 is TGTGCCACCAGCAGCCGACTAGCGGGAGGTTTTGATGAGCAGTTCTTC. This rearrangement joins TRBV15 to TRBJ2-1; 13 bases align to TRBD2. J gave up 8 bases and V 3 bases, and 7 bases lay outside the gene matches. Germline V CDR1 and CDR2: LNHNV, YYDKDF (reference sequence). This CDR3 comprises 16 residues.

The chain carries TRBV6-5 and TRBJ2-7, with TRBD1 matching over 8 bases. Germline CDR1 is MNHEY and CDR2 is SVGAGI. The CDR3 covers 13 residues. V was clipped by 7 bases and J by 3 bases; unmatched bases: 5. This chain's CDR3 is CASTDRVGYEQYF. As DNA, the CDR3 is TGTGCCAGCACGGACAGGGTTGGCTACGAGCAGTACTTC.

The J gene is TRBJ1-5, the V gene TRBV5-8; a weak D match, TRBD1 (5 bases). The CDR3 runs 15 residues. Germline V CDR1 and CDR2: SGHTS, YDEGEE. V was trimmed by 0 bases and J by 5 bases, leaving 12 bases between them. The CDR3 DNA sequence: TGTGCCAGCAGCTTGGGGGGCAGAGTGCATCAGCCCCAGCATTTT. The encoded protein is CASSLGGRVHQPQHF.

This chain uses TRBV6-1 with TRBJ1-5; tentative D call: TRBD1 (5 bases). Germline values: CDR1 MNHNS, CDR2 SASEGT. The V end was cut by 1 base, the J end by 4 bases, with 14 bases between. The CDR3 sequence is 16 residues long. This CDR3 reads CASSEDLGEGNQPQHF. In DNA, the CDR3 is TGTGCCAGCAGTGAAGATCTAGGGGAAGGTAATCAGCCCCAGCATTTT.

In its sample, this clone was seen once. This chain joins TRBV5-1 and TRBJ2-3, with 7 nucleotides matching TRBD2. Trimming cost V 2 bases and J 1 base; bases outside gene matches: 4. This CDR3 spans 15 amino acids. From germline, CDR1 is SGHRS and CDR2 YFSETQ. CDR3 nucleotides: TGCGCCAGCAGCTTAACTAGCGCCGGCACAGATACGCAGTATTTT. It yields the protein CASSLTSAGTDTQYF.